Listed below are T cell receptor beta chains from one sample, sequenced in a study of spatial heterogeneity in lung cancer. TCRdb re-derived calls from the 5' RACE reads in MiXCR, one entry per CDR3 protein. This table holds 9,500 to 11,000 distinct CDR3 sequences, about 5% found once. Here the sequenced sample was lung tumor tissue, taken at surgery. The source is a male donor with early-stage non-small cell lung cancer. Each CDR3 is given with its conserved first and last residue. Each record gives: CDR3 DNA, CDR3 protein, clone size, D gene, CDR3 length, J gene, V gene. D genes are given only for firm matches. Clone size is stated in some rows and not others, as once, few, many or a class when expanded.

cdr3_nt: TGTGCCAGCAGCCAACGGCAGGGGAACGAGCAGTACTTC
cdr3_aa: CASSQRQGNEQYF
clone_size: medium-sized
d_call: -
cdr3_length: 13
j_call: TRBJ2-7
v_call: TRBV3-1

cdr3_nt: TGTGCCAGCAGCTTAGGGGGTAGCGGGAGAGGCTCCTACGAGCAGTACTTC
cdr3_aa: CASSLGGSGRGSYEQYF
clone_size: -
d_call: TRBD2
cdr3_length: 17
j_call: TRBJ2-7
v_call: TRBV7-2

cdr3_nt: TGTGCCAGCAGTCTTACAGGGCGTCTCGGCTACACCTTC
cdr3_aa: CASSLTGRLGYTF
clone_size: many
d_call: -
cdr3_length: 13
j_call: TRBJ1-2
v_call: TRBV27

cdr3_nt: TGTGCCACCAGTGATTTGGGGGGCAGCACAGATACGCAGTATTTT
cdr3_aa: CATSDLGGSTDTQYF
clone_size: once
d_call: -
cdr3_length: 15
j_call: TRBJ2-3
v_call: TRBV24-1

cdr3_nt: TGTGCCAGCAGTTCCCTATTCCCCAATCAGCCCCAGCATTTT
cdr3_aa: CASSSLFPNQPQHF
clone_size: many
d_call: -
cdr3_length: 14
j_call: TRBJ1-5
v_call: TRBV11-2

cdr3_nt: TGTGCCAGCAGTTACAGCGGGGGGGCAGGGGATACGCAGTATTTT
cdr3_aa: CASSYSGGAGDTQYF
clone_size: medium-sized
d_call: TRBD2
cdr3_length: 15
j_call: TRBJ2-3
v_call: TRBV7-8

cdr3_nt: TGTGCCAGCAGTTACTCGGGCAGCCGCATTAACGAGCAGTACTTC
cdr3_aa: CASSYSGSRINEQYF
clone_size: many
d_call: -
cdr3_length: 15
j_call: TRBJ2-7
v_call: TRBV6-5

cdr3_nt: TGTGCCAGCAGTTACTCGCAAAATTCACCCCTCCACTTT
cdr3_aa: CASSYSQNSPLHF
clone_size: many
d_call: -
cdr3_length: 13
j_call: TRBJ1-6
v_call: TRBV6-5

cdr3_nt: TGCGCCAGCAGCCAAAATACAGGGATTTACGAGCAGTACTTC
cdr3_aa: CASSQNTGIYEQYF
clone_size: medium-sized
d_call: -
cdr3_length: 14
j_call: TRBJ2-7
v_call: TRBV4-3

cdr3_nt: TGTGCCAGCAGTTACCGTAAGGGAAGGACGATGATGAAGCCCCAGCATTTT
cdr3_aa: CASSYRKGRTMMKPQHF
clone_size: many
d_call: -
cdr3_length: 17
j_call: TRBJ1-5
v_call: TRBV6-2/TRBV6-3

cdr3_nt: TGTGCCAGCAGCCAAGGTCTTGCGGGGGGCCTCACAGATACGCAGTATTTT
cdr3_aa: CASSQGLAGGLTDTQYF
clone_size: many
d_call: TRBD2
cdr3_length: 17
j_call: TRBJ2-3
v_call: TRBV14

cdr3_nt: TGCAGTGCTAATGCCCCGCGACTTCCCGATAACATTCAGTACTTC
cdr3_aa: CSANAPRLPDNIQYF
clone_size: few
d_call: -
cdr3_length: 15
j_call: TRBJ2-4
v_call: TRBV20-1

cdr3_nt: TGTGCCAGCAGTGAATGGAGTAGCGGGGATACGCAGTATTTT
cdr3_aa: CASSEWSSGDTQYF
clone_size: medium-sized
d_call: TRBD2
cdr3_length: 14
j_call: TRBJ2-3
v_call: TRBV2

cdr3_nt: TGTGCCAGCAGCTTCTTGCAGGGTACTGAGCAGTTCTTC
cdr3_aa: CASSFLQGTEQFF
clone_size: few
d_call: -
cdr3_length: 13
j_call: TRBJ2-1
v_call: TRBV7-2

cdr3_nt: TGTGCCATCAGTGAGTCCCCGGGACTGAACACCGGGGAGCTGTTTTTT
cdr3_aa: CAISESPGLNTGELFF
clone_size: medium-sized
d_call: -
cdr3_length: 16
j_call: TRBJ2-2
v_call: TRBV10-3

cdr3_nt: TGTGCCAGCACCACCAGGACAGGGGGGGATTCACCCCTCCACTTT
cdr3_aa: CASTTRTGGDSPLHF
clone_size: many
d_call: TRBD1
cdr3_length: 15
j_call: TRBJ1-6
v_call: TRBV12-3/TRBV12-4

cdr3_nt: TGCAGTGCCCTATCCGACAGGGGCCACGAGCAGTACTTC
cdr3_aa: CSALSDRGHEQYF
clone_size: many
d_call: TRBD1
cdr3_length: 13
j_call: TRBJ2-7
v_call: TRBV20-1

cdr3_nt: TGCAGTGCTAGAGTTGACTACGAGCAGTACTTC
cdr3_aa: CSARVDYEQYF
clone_size: many
d_call: -
cdr3_length: 11
j_call: TRBJ2-7
v_call: TRBV20-1

cdr3_nt: TGTGCCAGCAGCGTAGCGGGCGCGGGGGGCACAGATACGCAGTATTTT
cdr3_aa: CASSVAGAGGTDTQYF
clone_size: many
d_call: TRBD2
cdr3_length: 16
j_call: TRBJ2-3
v_call: TRBV9

cdr3_nt: TGTGCCAGCAGGAGCCAACAGGGAACCAATCAGCCCCAGCATTTT
cdr3_aa: CASRSQQGTNQPQHF
clone_size: many
d_call: -
cdr3_length: 15
j_call: TRBJ1-5
v_call: TRBV12-3/TRBV12-4

cdr3_nt: TGCGCCAGCAGCCGCGGACAGAGCTACGAGCAGTACTTC
cdr3_aa: CASSRGQSYEQYF
clone_size: many
d_call: -
cdr3_length: 13
j_call: TRBJ2-7
v_call: TRBV5-1

cdr3_nt: TGTGCCAGCACCCGAAGACTAGCGGGAGAAGATACGCAGTATTTT
cdr3_aa: CASTRRLAGEDTQYF
clone_size: many
d_call: TRBD2
cdr3_length: 15
j_call: TRBJ2-3
v_call: TRBV3-1

cdr3_nt: TGTGCCAGCAGTTACCTCTCGGTTAATGAAAAACTGTTTTTT
cdr3_aa: CASSYLSVNEKLFF
clone_size: many
d_call: -
cdr3_length: 14
j_call: TRBJ1-4
v_call: TRBV6-6

cdr3_nt: TGTGCCAGCAGCTCCTCACGCGCGGGGCAGCCCCAGCATTTT
cdr3_aa: CASSSSRAGQPQHF
clone_size: medium-sized
d_call: -
cdr3_length: 14
j_call: TRBJ1-5
v_call: TRBV3-2

cdr3_nt: TGCAGTGCTAGTGGACAGGGCGAATATAACTATGGCTACACCTTC
cdr3_aa: CSASGQGEYNYGYTF
clone_size: many
d_call: TRBD1
cdr3_length: 15
j_call: TRBJ1-2
v_call: TRBV20-1

cdr3_nt: TGCAGTGCCGCCCCGGTGACAGGGGGCAATCAGCCCCAGCATTTT
cdr3_aa: CSAAPVTGGNQPQHF
clone_size: many
d_call: TRBD1
cdr3_length: 15
j_call: TRBJ1-5
v_call: TRBV20-1

cdr3_nt: TGTGCCAGCAGTTTGGGACAGGCTGATCAGCCCCAGCATTTT
cdr3_aa: CASSLGQADQPQHF
clone_size: many
d_call: TRBD1
cdr3_length: 14
j_call: TRBJ1-5
v_call: TRBV12-3/TRBV12-4

cdr3_nt: TGTGCCAGCACTCTGGGAACTCCAGGCACAGATACGCAGTATTTT
cdr3_aa: CASTLGTPGTDTQYF
clone_size: many
d_call: -
cdr3_length: 15
j_call: TRBJ2-3
v_call: TRBV28

cdr3_nt: TGTGCCAGCAGCCCTCTTATGGGGGAAAGCTACACCTTC
cdr3_aa: CASSPLMGESYTF
clone_size: many
d_call: -
cdr3_length: 13
j_call: TRBJ1-2
v_call: TRBV7-2

cdr3_nt: TGTGCCAGCAGCCAAGATCGGGGGGTATTCACAGATACGCAGTATTTT
cdr3_aa: CASSQDRGVFTDTQYF
clone_size: -
d_call: TRBD2
cdr3_length: 16
j_call: TRBJ2-3
v_call: TRBV14

cdr3_nt: TGTGCTAGTGGTCCATGGACAGGGTACGAGCAGTACTTC
cdr3_aa: CASGPWTGYEQYF
clone_size: medium-sized
d_call: TRBD1
cdr3_length: 13
j_call: TRBJ2-7
v_call: TRBV12-5

cdr3_nt: TGTGCCAGCTCCAGCATAGGAGGGGACACTGAAGCTTTCTTT
cdr3_aa: CASSSIGGDTEAFF
clone_size: many
d_call: -
cdr3_length: 14
j_call: TRBJ1-1
v_call: TRBV3-1

cdr3_nt: TGCGCCAGCAGCTTGGCACGGACTGTGAACACTGAAGCTTTCTTT
cdr3_aa: CASSLARTVNTEAFF
clone_size: few
d_call: -
cdr3_length: 15
j_call: TRBJ1-1
v_call: TRBV5-1